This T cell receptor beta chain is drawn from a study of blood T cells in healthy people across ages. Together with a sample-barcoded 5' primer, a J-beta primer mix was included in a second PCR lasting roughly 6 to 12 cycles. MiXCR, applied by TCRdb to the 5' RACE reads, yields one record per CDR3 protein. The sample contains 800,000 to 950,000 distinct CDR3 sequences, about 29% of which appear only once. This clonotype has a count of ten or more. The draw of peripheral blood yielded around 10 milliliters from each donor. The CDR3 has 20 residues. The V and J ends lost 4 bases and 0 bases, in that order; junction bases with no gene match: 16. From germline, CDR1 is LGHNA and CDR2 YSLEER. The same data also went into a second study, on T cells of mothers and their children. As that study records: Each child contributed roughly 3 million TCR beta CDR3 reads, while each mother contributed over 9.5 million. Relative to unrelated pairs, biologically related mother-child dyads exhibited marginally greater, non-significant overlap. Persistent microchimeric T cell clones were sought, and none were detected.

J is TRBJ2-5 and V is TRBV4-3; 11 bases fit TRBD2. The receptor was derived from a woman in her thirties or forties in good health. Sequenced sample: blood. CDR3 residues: CASSLSWGGASGGYQETQYF. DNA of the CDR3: TGCGCCAGCAGCCTAAGTTGGGGGGGTGCTAGCGGGGGGTACCAAGAGACCCAGTACTTC.